This TCR beta chain comes out of a study of cytomegalovirus exposure and HLA in healthy donors. Study observations and caveats: It has been reported that TCR beta sequences accurately predicted the HLA-A and HLA-B alleles of most subjects.

PCR amplification relied on 60 Vbeta primers (plus 13 Jbeta primers). Method: immunoSEQ multiplex PCR; TCRdb's copy keeps in-frame clones and lacks some. The sample has around 130,000 clones; roughly 80% are singletons. The sample holds a few counts of this clone. Its antigen remains unidentified. In germline, CDR1 is SGHDT, CDR2 YYEEEE. Trimming took 1 base from V and 8 from J, leaving 14 bases between them. This CDR3 region has 14 residues. The sequenced material came from PBMCs. This clonotype was sampled from a middle-aged man in good health and CMV-seronegative. The J gene is TRBJ2-3, the V gene TRBV5-6; weak D call: TRBD1 (5 bases). This chain's CDR3 is CASSLRGSSSTQYF. The CDR3 region has the DNA TGTGCCAGCAGCTTGAGGGGATCTTCCAGTACGCAGTATTTT.